The entry below describes one TCR beta chain. The antigen remains unidentified. The donors (healthy individuals) were bone marrow donors. The data stem from a study of cytomegalovirus exposure and HLA in healthy donors. For the study at large: Early released data had approximately 86 million unique TCRs, all coming from HLA-typed donors. Findings and caveats of the study: Prediction of most subjects' HLA-A and HLA-B alleles by TCR beta sequences was reportedly accurate.

PCR was performed using 60 Vbeta and 13 Jbeta primers. TCRdb keeps only in-frame clones here, not all; method: immunoSEQ multiplex PCR. This table has more than 100,000 clones, around 79% appearing once. This sequence originates from a woman younger than 45 in good health and CMV-seropositive. What was sequenced was PBMCs.

The CDR3: CASSFGSGADEQYF. The CDR3 DNA is TGCGCCAGCAGCTTTGGTAGCGGGGCGGACGAGCAGTACTTC. The rearrangement links TRBV5-1 to TRBJ2-7; the match to TRBD2 covers 8 bases. Germline V lookup: CDR1 SGHRS, CDR2 YFSETQ. The V gene end was trimmed by 2 bases and the J gene end by 5 bases; junction bases not matched to a gene: 6. The CDR3 runs to 14 residues.